This TCR beta chain emerged from a study of cytomegalovirus exposure and HLA in healthy donors. Study-level findings and limits: CMV serostatus was the only recorded immune exposure for donors.

Participants comprised healthy donors of bone marrow. The CDR3 contains 14 residues. Per the germline V gene, CDR1 is MNHEY and CDR2 is SMNVEV (reference sequence). V was trimmed by 2 bases and J by 4 bases, leaving 10 bases between them. 13 Jbeta primers and 60 Vbeta primers were used for the PCR. Using immunoSEQ multiplex PCR, the repertoire was profiled, and TCRdb retains in-frame clones only, with some absent. The table lists tens of thousands of clones, 60% to 80% of them singletons. In regard to this clone: The target antigen is unknown.

This chain connects TRBV27 to TRBJ2-3; D might be TRBD2 (5 bases). The sequence was collected from a woman in her 50s in good health and CMV-seropositive. The sequenced material came from PBMCs. The CDR3 is CASSLLVRADTQYF. DNA for the CDR3: TGTGCCAGCAGTTTACTAGTGAGGGCAGATACGCAGTATTTT.